The 8 T cell receptor beta chains below come from one sample, sequenced in a study of cytomegalovirus exposure and HLA in healthy donors. The PCR had 60 Vbeta and 13 Jbeta primers. The data were produced by immunoSEQ multiplex PCR, yet TCRdb's version contains in-frame clones alone and is incomplete. The table lists 100,000 to 150,000 clones, about three quarters of them singletons. Sequenced sample: PBMCs. The receptor set was obtained from a man aged 25 to 45 in good health and CMV-seronegative.

The gene calls are TRBV7-8 and TRBJ1-2; 7 bases are shared with TRBD1. The V and J ends lost 2 bases and 0 bases, in that order; junction bases with no gene match: 3. Germline V gene data show CDR1 as SGHVS and CDR2 as FQNEAQ. The CDR3 is 15 amino acids. In nucleotides, the CDR3 is TGTGCCAGCAGCTTACGGGACAGCCCTAACTATGGCTACACCTTC. It yields the protein CASSLRDSPNYGYTF.

The chain links TRBV7-9 to TRBJ2-4; 14 bases are a match to TRBD2. This CDR3 spans 18 amino acids. The germline gives CDR1 SEHNR, CDR2 FQNEAQ (reference sequence). V lost 5 bases, J lost 9 bases, and 15 bases stayed unmatched. The CDR3 sequence: CASSTTGLAGADLGIQYF. CDR3 bases: TGTGCCAGCAGCACCACGGGACTAGCGGGGGCCGATTTGGGCATTCAGTACTTC.

Regarding this clone: The identical CDR3 is also encoded by other nucleotide sequences in the sample. The rearrangement links TRBV18 to TRBJ2-5, with D possibly matching TRBD1 (5 bases). The CDR3 runs to 13 residues. V shed 2 bases and J shed 2 bases, with 6 bases lying between them. The germline CDR1 and CDR2 sequences are KGHSH and LQKENI. The CDR3 region has the DNA TGTGCCAGCTCACCAGCAGGGCAAGAGACCCAGTACTTC. Translated: CASSPAGQETQYF.

The chain uses TRBV6-5 and TRBJ2-7, with TRBD1 as a possible D gene (5 bases). This CDR3 spans 14 amino acids. Trimming removed 4 bases from V and 4 bases from J, with 14 bases in between. The germline gives CDR1 MNHEY, CDR2 SVGAGI. For the CDR3, the DNA is TGTGCCAGCAGTTTGGCCAGGGTGGGGTACGAGCAGTACTTC. Its translation: CASSLARVGYEQYF.

The V and J genes are TRBV29-1 and TRBJ2-5; 8 nucleotides match TRBD2. Trimming took 6 bases from V and 5 from J; bases not matched to a gene: 5. Looked up from germline, CDR1 is SQVTM and CDR2 is ANQGSEA. The CDR3 extends over 12 amino acids. The CDR3 is CSVRGARETQYF. The CDR3 nucleotides read TGCAGCGTGCGGGGGGCGCGGGAGACCCAGTACTTC.

This sequence joins TRBV6-5 and TRBJ2-2, with a weak D call TRBD1 (5 bases). The V end lost 0 bases, the J end lost 7 bases, and 15 bases lay between the germline ends. In germline, CDR1 is MNHEY, CDR2 SVGAGI. The CDR3 length is 16 residues. The CDR3 sequence: CASSYSPLGVDGELFF. The CDR3 nucleotides are TGTGCCAGCAGTTACTCGCCCTTAGGGGTAGACGGGGAGCTGTTTTTT.

The table lists this clone with a few counts. The genes are TRBV9 and TRBJ2-5, with TRBD2 identical over 9 bases. The germline V gene encodes CDR1 SGDLS and CDR2 YYNGEE. This CDR3 spans 16 amino acids. The J segment lost 5 bases and the V segment lost 2 bases, leaving 10 bases of the junction unmatched. CDR3 DNA: TGTGCCAGCAGCGTCCGGGGAAGCGGGGGGTTGGAGACCCAGTACTTC. Translation gives CASSVRGSGGLETQYF. Full variable domain (rest looked up from reference TRBV9 and TRBJ2-5): DSGVTQTPKHLITATGQRVTLRCSPRSGDLSVYWYQQSLDQGLQFLIQYYNGEERAKGNILERFSAQQFPDLHSELNLSSLELGDSALYFCASSVRGSGGLETQYFGPGTRLLVL.

The chain recombines TRBV27 with TRBJ2-6; no clear D. This CDR3 is 14 amino acids long. V lost 3 bases and J 0 bases, leaving 3 bases between the germline ends. CDR1 and CDR2 from the germline V gene are MNHEY and SMNVEV (reference sequence). CDR3 sequence: CASSFLSGANVLTF. The CDR3 nucleotides read TGTGCCAGCAGTTTCCTCTCTGGGGCCAACGTCCTGACTTTC.